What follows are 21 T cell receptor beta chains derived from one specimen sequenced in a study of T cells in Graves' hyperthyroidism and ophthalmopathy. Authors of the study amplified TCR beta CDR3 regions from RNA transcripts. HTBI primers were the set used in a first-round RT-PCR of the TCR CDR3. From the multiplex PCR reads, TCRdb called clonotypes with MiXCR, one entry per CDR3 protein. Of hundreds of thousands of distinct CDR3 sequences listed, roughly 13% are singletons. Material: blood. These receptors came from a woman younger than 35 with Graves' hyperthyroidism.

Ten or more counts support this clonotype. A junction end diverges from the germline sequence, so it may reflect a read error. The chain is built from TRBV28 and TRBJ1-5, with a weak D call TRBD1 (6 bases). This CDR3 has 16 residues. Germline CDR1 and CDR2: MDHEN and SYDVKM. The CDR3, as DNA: TGTGCCAGCAGCCCCCCGGCAGGGGCGGGCAAACAGCCCCAGCATTTT. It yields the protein CASSPPAGAGKQPQHF.

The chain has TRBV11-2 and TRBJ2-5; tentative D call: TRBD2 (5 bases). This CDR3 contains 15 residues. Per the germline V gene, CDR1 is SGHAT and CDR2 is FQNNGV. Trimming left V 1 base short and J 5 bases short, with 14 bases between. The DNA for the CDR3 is TGTGCCAGCAGCTTAGGTCAACTAGTGCGCGAGACCCAGTACTTC. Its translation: CASSLGQLVRETQYF.

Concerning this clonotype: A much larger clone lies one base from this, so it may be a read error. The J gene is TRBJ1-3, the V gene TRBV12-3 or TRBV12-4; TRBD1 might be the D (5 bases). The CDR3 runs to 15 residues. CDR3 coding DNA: TGTGCCAGCAGTTATCGGTGGGGGGAGGGAAACGCCATATATTTT. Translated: CASSYRWGEGNAIYF.

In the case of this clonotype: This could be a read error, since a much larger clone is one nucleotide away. The CDR3 spells CATERGLYNERFF. The CDR3 coding sequence is TGTGCCACGGAAAGAGGACTATACAATGAGCGGTTCTTC. The rearrangement joins TRBV6-1 to TRBJ2-1; perhaps TRBD2 as D (6 bases). CDR3 size: 13 residues. Germline CDR1 reads MNHNS; CDR2 reads SASEGT.

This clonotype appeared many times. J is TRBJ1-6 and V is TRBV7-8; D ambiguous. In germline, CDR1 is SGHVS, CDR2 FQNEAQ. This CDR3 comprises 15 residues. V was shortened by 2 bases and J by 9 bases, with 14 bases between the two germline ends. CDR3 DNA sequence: TGTGCCAGCAGCTTATCCGTACAAGAGGGTTCACCCCTCCACTTT. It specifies CASSLSVQEGSPLHF.

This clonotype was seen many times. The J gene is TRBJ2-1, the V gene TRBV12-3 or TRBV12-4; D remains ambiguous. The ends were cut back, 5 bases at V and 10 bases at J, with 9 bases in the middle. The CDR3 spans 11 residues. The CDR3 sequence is CASSDQMEQFF. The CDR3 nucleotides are TGTGCCAGCAGTGATCAAATGGAGCAGTTCTTC.

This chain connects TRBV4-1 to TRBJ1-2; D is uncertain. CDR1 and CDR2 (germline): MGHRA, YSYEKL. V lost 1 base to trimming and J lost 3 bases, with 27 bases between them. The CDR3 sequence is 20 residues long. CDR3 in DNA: TGCGCCAGCAGCCAAGTCGTTCCGTCTCACATCCTAAAGGCCTACTATGGCTACACCTTC. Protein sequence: CASSQVVPSHILKAYYGYTF.

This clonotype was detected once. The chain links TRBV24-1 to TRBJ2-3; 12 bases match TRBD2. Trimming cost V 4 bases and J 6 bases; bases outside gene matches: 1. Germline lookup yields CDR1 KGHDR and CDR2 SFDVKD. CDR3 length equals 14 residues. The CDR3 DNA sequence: TGTGCCACCAGTGAACTAGCGGGGGGTGATACGCAGTATTTT. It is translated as CATSELAGGDTQYF.

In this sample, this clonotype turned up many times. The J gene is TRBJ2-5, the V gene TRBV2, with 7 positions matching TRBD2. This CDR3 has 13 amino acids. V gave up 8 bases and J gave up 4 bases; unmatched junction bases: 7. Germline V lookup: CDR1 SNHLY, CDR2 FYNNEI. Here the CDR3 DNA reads TGTGCCAGCCCTCGGGGGGTGGGAGAGACCCAGTACTTC. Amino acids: CASPRGVGETQYF.

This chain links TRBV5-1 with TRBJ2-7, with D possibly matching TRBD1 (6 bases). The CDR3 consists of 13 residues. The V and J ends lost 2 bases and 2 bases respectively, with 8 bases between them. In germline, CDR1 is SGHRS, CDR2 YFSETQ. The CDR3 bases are TGCGCCAGCAGCTTCGACAGGCCCTACGAGCAGTACTTC. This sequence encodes CASSFDRPYEQYF.

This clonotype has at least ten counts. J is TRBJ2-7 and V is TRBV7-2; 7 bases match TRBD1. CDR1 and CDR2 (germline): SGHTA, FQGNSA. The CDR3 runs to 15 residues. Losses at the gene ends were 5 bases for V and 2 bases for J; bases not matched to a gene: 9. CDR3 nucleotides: TGTGCCAGCAGCCAACAGGGGTCGCCACCCTACGAGCAGTACTTC. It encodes CASSQQGSPPYEQYF.

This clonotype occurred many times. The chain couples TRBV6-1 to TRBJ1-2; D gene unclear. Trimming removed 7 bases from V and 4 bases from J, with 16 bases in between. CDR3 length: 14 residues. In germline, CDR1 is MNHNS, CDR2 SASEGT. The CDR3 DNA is TGTGCCAGCACCGGCCTAAGTTTCACCTATGGCTACACCTTC. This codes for CASTGLSFTYGYTF.

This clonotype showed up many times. The CDR3 nucleotides are TGTGCCAGCAGTCCCCCCTTTGGACAGGAGTACGAGCAGTACTTC. It translates to CASSPPFGQEYEQYF. This chain joins TRBV12-3 or TRBV12-4 and TRBJ2-7; 7 bases match TRBD1. V lost 5 bases, J lost 4 bases, and 11 bases stayed unmatched. This CDR3 is 15 amino acids long.

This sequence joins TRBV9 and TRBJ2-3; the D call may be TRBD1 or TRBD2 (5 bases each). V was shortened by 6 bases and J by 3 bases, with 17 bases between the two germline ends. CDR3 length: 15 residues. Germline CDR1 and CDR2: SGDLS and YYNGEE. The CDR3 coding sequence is TGTGCCAGCACCGGGCGAGGGGAAGTTACAGATACGCAGTATTTT. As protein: CASTGRGEVTDTQYF.

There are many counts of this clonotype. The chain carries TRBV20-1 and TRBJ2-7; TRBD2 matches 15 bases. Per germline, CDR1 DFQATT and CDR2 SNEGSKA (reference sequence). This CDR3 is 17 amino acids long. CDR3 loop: CATQTPGTSGRPYEQYF. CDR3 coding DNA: TGCGCCACACAAACCCCAGGGACTAGCGGGAGGCCCTACGAGCAGTACTTC.

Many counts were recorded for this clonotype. DNA for the CDR3: TGTGCCAGCAGCCAAGAATCGATTAACTATGGCTACACCTTC. Protein: CASSQESINYGYTF. The V call is TRBV3-1, the J call TRBJ1-2, with unresolved D. Looked up from germline, CDR1 is LGHDT and CDR2 is YNNKEL (reference sequence). This CDR3 contains 14 residues. V lost 0 bases to trimming and J lost 1 base, with 6 bases between them.

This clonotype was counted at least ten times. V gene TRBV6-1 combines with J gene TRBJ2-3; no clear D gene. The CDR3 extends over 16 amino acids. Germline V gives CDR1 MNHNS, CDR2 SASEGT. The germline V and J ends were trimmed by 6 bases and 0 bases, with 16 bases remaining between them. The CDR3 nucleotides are TGTGCCAGCAGCGCTAGGCTGTTCCCTAGCACAGATACGCAGTATTTT. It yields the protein CASSARLFPSTDTQYF.

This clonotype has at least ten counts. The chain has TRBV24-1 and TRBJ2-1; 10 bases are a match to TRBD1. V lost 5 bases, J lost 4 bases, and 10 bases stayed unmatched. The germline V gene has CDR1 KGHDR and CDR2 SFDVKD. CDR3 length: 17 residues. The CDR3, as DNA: TGTGCCACCAGTGGGTTGACCGGGACAGGGGCGTACAATGAGCAGTTCTTC. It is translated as CATSGLTGTGAYNEQFF.

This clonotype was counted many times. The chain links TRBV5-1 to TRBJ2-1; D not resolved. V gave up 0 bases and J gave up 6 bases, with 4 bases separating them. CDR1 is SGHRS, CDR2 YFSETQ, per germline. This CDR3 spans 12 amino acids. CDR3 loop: CASSLGSNEQFF. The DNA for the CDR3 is TGCGCCAGCAGCTTGGGATCCAATGAGCAGTTCTTC.

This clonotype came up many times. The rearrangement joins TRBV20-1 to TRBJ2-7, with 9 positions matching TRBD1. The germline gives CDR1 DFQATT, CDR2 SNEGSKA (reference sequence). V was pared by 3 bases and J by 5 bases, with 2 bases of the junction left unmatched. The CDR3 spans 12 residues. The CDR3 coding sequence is TGCAGTGCTAGGACAGGGGGGGACGAGCAGTACTTC. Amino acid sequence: CSARTGGDEQYF.

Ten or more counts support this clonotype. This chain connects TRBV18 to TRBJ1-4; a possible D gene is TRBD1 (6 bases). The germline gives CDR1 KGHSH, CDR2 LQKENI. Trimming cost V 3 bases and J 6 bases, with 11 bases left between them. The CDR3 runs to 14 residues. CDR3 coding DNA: TGTGCCAGCTCACCTTACAGGGATCATGAAAAACTGTTTTTT. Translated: CASSPYRDHEKLFF. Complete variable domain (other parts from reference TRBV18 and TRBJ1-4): NAGVMQNPRHLVRRRGQEARLRCSPMKGHSHVYWYRQLPEEGLKFMVYLQKENIIDESGMPKERFSAEFPKEGPSILRIQQVVRGDSAAYFCASSPYRDHEKLFFGSGTQLSVL.